Given below is one T cell receptor beta chain in context. The antigen remains unidentified. All of the isolated RNA was reverse transcribed, so expressed TCRB transcripts were sequenced. Method: immunoSEQ multiplex PCR; TCRdb's copy keeps in-frame clones and lacks some. The repertoire consists of some 700,000 clones, with around an eighth occurring once and the leading ten covering about 0.02%. Germline V lookup: CDR1 LNHDA, CDR2 SQIVND (reference sequence). This CDR3 is 14 amino acids long. Trimming stripped 4 bases from V and 3 bases from J, with 13 bases between. The data were obtained in a study of beta chain features in type 1 diabetes. General study findings and limits: When cDNA is sequenced, cells with high TCR expression could be over-represented. For Type 1 diabetes patients, all four CD4+ subsets carried TCRB CDR3s that were moderately but significantly shorter.

The sequence derives from a man between 18 and 35 years old with type 1 diabetes. Specimen: naive CD4+ T cells from blood. The V gene is TRBV19, the J gene TRBJ2-7; D gene uncertain. The CDR3 sequence is CASSTGRRNYEQYF. CDR3 DNA: TGTGCCAGTAGTACAGGACGGAGAAACTACGAGCAGTACTTC.